Listed here is a single T cell receptor beta chain. Its cognate antigen has yet to be identified. No base-level quality is on record; no much larger clone is a single base apart. The cohort was made up of several hundred healthy bone marrow donors. At the time of sampling, all cohort members were nominally healthy, though unrecorded immune exposures were likely present. The donor was CMV seronegative and was included in the group of 352 seronegative cohort members. Each donor provided a peripheral blood sample, and peripheral blood mononuclear cells were used for TCR beta sequencing. Genomic DNA extraction from the blood cell samples was performed with the Qiagen DNeasy Blood Extraction Kit. This sample was taken from a study of cytomegalovirus exposure and HLA in healthy donors (dated by TCRdb to 2016 to 2017). For the study in its entirety: An earlier analysis of a few hundred of the donors reported approximately 300 Gb of sequence data and 117 million unique TCR beta sequences obtained from around 170 million T cells. Both class I and class II loci were covered by HLA typing, at four-digit resolution. Of the 300 to 500 genotyped donors, 75% to 85% were placed in the genetic ancestry cluster associated with self-reported Caucasian donors. A separate validation cohort of 90 to 150 different subjects was used in addition to the roughly 670-subject first cohort. The study combined high-throughput TCR immunosequencing, statistical association of individual TCRs with disease status, and machine learning to predict cytomegalovirus infection status. To study patterns of TCR occurrence, a later analysis re-analyzed previously published TCR beta repertoires from more than 550 donors and added high-resolution HLA genotyping. To decide whether each TCR beta V gene segment behaved as functional or pseudogenic, an earlier analysis of approximately 590 of the donors relied on high-throughput TCR beta sequencing. A later genetic analysis used genome-wide SNP genotypes for about three fifths of the 666 donors, treating that subset as a discovery cohort. Typing coverage differed by locus: A, B, C, DRB1 and DQB1 were typed in roughly 629-630 donors, DQA1 in roughly 500, DPA1 in some 610, and DPB1 in 472. The study aimed to test whether cataloging public T cell receptors could reveal signatures of past pathogen exposure. On average, about 240,000 unique TCR beta nucleotide sequences were sequenced per donor among several hundred genotyped donors of the cohort, with roughly 18% of those sequences being non-productive. Using immunosequencing, the study profiled T cell repertoires from 500 to 800 subjects and related those repertoires to cytomegalovirus serostatus. Roughly 300 gigabases of sequencing data and 91 million or so unique TCR sequences made up an early release that covered 500 to 650 HLA-typed donors. Every repertoire in the discovery cohort had been generated on one and the same sequencing platform. Alongside the repertoire data, information on donor age, sex, ethnicity and CMV serostatus was compiled. Several DR-DQ haplotypes were handled as single units for association and clustering because linkage in the cohort was strong. In the later analysis, no new phenotypic data were used to find candidate immune exposures; instead, reliance was placed on TCR beta sequences and their occurrence across donors.

Library preparation used the immunoSEQ multiplex PCR assay. A mixture of 60 forward primers for TCR Vbeta segments and 13 reverse primers for TCR Jbeta segments was used in the multiplex PCR. Amplification of the CDR3 region of rearranged TCR beta genes was performed with a multiplex PCR assay on genomic DNA. The Illumina HiSeq System was used to sequence the amplified TCR beta libraries as 87-base-pair reads. Turning to the authors' computational methods: Across the 700 or so repertoires, a later analysis counted 80 million or so unique TCR beta chains, around 11 million of which were shared by at least two donors. Raw reads were error-corrected and collapsed into unique sequences with a nearest-neighbor algorithm that merged closely related sequences to remove PCR and sequencing errors. CDR3 sequences were aligned to IMGT reference sequences to assign V, D and J gene segments. For a sequence to be retained, a match of at least six nucleotides was required to both a V gene segment and a J gene segment. Rearrangements were called productive when the CDR3 lacked stop codons and stayed in frame with V and J; all others were non-productive. CDR3 was defined by IMGT convention, running from the second conserved V-encoded cysteine to the conserved J-encoded phenylalanine. The earlier analysis of 450 to 750 of the donors excluded any sequence lacking an unambiguous match to a single V gene segment. An earlier analysis of a few hundred of the donors classified V segments as functional when productive rearrangements were above 56.7% and as segregating when the standard deviation between donors was above 5%. A statistical classification framework was built for diagnosing cytomegalovirus status from the catalog of TCR beta chain sequences. In a later analysis, TCR nucleotide sequences were compared against IMGT/GENE-DB human TR gene sequences so that V and J genes could be assigned. Using the TCRdist pipeline, a later analysis assigned CDR3 sequences along with most-parsimonious VDJ recombination scenarios. In a later analysis, each TCR beta chain was defined by its CDR3 amino acid sequence together with its V-gene family, and reads without a unique V-gene family were excluded. To address suspected cross-contamination and a sequencing artifact, a later analysis removed 450 to 700 highly shared, low-generation-probability nucleotide sequences. For each public chain, a later analysis derived a clonal expansion index from normalized ranks of inferred template counts within each repertoire. A later analysis computed generation probabilities with a VDJ recombination model fitted to out-of-frame rearrangements, and checked the results against IGoR. In a later analysis, TCR-TCR, TCR-HLA and TCR-CMV co-occurrence was scored with hypergeometric tests, and a repertoire-size bias correction was applied to TCR pairs. False discovery rates were estimated in a later analysis by permuting HLA or CMV assignments 20 times. In a later analysis, co-occurring TCRs were grouped using DBSCAN, and TCRdist sequence similarity was added for clustering within HLA-allele-positive subsets. Repertoires with fewer than 30,000 or more than 120,000 public chains, plus five repertoires with anomalous nucleotide sharing, were excluded from co-occurrence clustering. TCRdb re-hosts the immuneACCESS table, in-frame sequences only. Its copies lack some clones; in the studies checked, an unresolved V gene accounts for under half of them, and the cause for the rest is not known. V, J and clone size reflect that table, while D and trimming were determined from the DNA. Within this sample are approximately 190,000 clones, with roughly four fifths of them counted one time only. 0.7% to 0.95% of the sample comes from the top ten.

CDR1 and CDR2, per the germline V gene, are SGDLS and YYNGEE. V and J are trimmed by 1 base and 0 bases, and the gene matches miss 3 bases of the junction. The CDR3, from cysteine to phenylalanine, totals 17 residues. Just CDR3 DNA is preserved here, 51 bases in frame from base 1. The investigation overall reported the following: The presence/absence analyses assumed that sequencing depth was roughly uniform across donors, and that assumption may not be true. According to the authors, the approach could potentially be generalized to other disease states and immunological phenotypes. In a later analysis, TCR association rates were found to vary across HLA loci, with the most associated TCRs seen for DRB1 alleles and the fewest for HLA-C alleles. The study gave a list of around 170 TCR beta chains associated with cytomegalovirus. Some IMGT-functional V segments, including TRBV6-2 and TRBV6-3, could not be distinguished by the 87-base-pair reads and were therefore excluded. In an earlier analysis of around 600 of the donors, most TCR beta V segments appeared in productive rearrangements about 90% or about 30% of the time, broadly matching IMGT annotations. For the cohort, immune exposure information was limited to CMV serostatus. Over 15 rarely observed V segments, including chromosome 9 orphons, were excluded from the earlier analysis of just under 600 of the donors because counts were too low. Most TCR sequences were seen in very few donors, while some public TCRs were found in many individuals. Linkage disequilibrium might explain the correlated functional status among segregating V segments, but an unknown experimental factor could not be excluded. Only TCR beta chains were sequenced in this cohort, and the absence of alpha or paired-chain data limited detectable features. In a later analysis, several top co-occurrence clusters were reported to appear linked to parvovirus B19, influenza, CMV and Epstein-Barr virus. In a later genetic analysis, a missense DCLRE1C variant was associated with V-gene and J-gene trimming of TCR beta chains, and the association was replicated in an independent cohort. When HLA alleles, especially DR and DQ, strongly co-occurred, TCR associations were difficult to assign to individual alleles. Compared with equally common non-associated chains, HLA-associated TCR beta chains in a later analysis were more clonally expanded and had lower generation probabilities. The sequencing pipeline was judged likely to have produced a cluster of highly shared sequence variants as a technical artifact. According to a later genetic analysis, donors in an Asian-associated ancestry cluster had fewer N-insertions in productive TCRs than the approximately 650-donor mean. A further reported finding was that TCR beta sequences accurately predicted the HLA-A and HLA-B alleles for most subjects in the first cohort. In a later analysis, most CMV-associated TCR beta chains were found to appear HLA-restricted, with HLA associations seemingly driven largely by CMV exposure. Because HLA typing was unavailable for some donors at each locus, only the typed subset was used in association tests. Specific HLA alleles were associated with 16,951 TCR beta sequences at a false discovery rate of 0.05 in a later analysis. In vitro tests confirmed that a few of the cytomegalovirus-associated TCR beta chains recognize cytomegalovirus antigens. Cytomegalovirus status was reported to be diagnosed by the classifier with high specificity and sensitivity in both the original and validation cohorts.

The receptor's source is a woman aged 18-29 years in good health and CMV-seronegative. The specimen sequenced was PBMCs. The chain links TRBV9 with TRBJ2-6, and 8 junctional nucleotides match TRBD1. The CDR3 region: CASSVTGGSSGANVLTF. The DNA is as follows: TGTGCCAGCAGCGTAACAGGGGGAAGCTCTGGGGCCAACGTCCTGACTTTC.